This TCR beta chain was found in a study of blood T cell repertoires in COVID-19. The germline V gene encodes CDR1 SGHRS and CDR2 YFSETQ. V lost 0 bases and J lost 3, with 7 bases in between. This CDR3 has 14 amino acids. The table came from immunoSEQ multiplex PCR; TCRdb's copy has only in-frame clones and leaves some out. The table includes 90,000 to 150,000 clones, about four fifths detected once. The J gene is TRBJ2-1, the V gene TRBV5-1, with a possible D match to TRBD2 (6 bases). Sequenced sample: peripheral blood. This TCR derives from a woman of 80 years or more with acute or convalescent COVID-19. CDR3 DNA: TGCGCCAGCAGCTTGGTGGGGGGCTACAATGAGCAGTTCTTC. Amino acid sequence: CASSLVGGYNEQFF. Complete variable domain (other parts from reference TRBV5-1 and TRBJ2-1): KAGVTQTPRYLIKTRGQQVTLSCSPISGHRSVSWYQQTPGQGLQFLFEYFSETQRNKGNFPGRFSGRQFSNSRSEMNVSTLELGDSALYLCASSLVGGYNEQFFGPGTRLTVL.